This TCR beta chain originates from a study of identifying expanded T cells in peripheral blood. Germline V gene data show CDR1 as MNHEY and CDR2 as SVGAGI. The CDR3 length is 14 residues. Trimming stripped 0 bases from V and 6 bases from J, with 8 bases between. The method was immunoSEQ multiplex PCR; TCRdb's version includes in-frame clones alone and lacks a portion of them. The table records some 96,000 clones, over 70% of them present only once. The V gene is TRBV6-5, the J gene TRBJ2-2, with D perhaps matching TRBD2 (6 bases). Specimen: blood. The TCR originated in a person aged 18-70 years in good health. CDR3 loop: CASSYSERAGELFF. As DNA, the CDR3 is TGTGCCAGCAGTTACTCGGAGCGGGCCGGGGAGCTGTTTTTT.